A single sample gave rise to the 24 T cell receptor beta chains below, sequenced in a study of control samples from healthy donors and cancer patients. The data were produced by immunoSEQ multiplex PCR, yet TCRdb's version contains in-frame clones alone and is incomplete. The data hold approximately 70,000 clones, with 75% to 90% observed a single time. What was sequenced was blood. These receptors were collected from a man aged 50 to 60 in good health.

CDR3 in DNA: TGTGCCAGCAGTTACTCGCTAGAGGGGTACAATGAGCAGTTCTTC. It translates to CASSYSLEGYNEQFF. The rearrangement uses TRBV6-5 and TRBJ2-1; D is tentatively TRBD1 or TRBD2 (5 bases each). The CDR3 runs 15 residues. The V end lost 0 bases, the J end lost 4 bases, and 10 bases lay between the germline ends. CDR1 is MNHEY and CDR2 is SVGAGI in the germline V gene.

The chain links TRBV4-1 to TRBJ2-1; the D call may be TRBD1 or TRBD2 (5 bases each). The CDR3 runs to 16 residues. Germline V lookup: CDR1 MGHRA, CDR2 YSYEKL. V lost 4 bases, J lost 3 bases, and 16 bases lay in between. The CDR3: CASSRNARGDYNEQFF. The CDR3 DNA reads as TGCGCCAGCAGCCGCAATGCACGGGGCGACTACAATGAGCAGTTCTTC.

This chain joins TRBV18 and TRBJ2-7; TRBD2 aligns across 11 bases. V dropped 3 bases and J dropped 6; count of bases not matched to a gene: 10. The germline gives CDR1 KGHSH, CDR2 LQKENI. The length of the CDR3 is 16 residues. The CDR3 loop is CASSPALTSGSIEQYF. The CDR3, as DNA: TGTGCCAGCTCACCCGCTTTAACTAGCGGGAGCATCGAGCAGTACTTC.

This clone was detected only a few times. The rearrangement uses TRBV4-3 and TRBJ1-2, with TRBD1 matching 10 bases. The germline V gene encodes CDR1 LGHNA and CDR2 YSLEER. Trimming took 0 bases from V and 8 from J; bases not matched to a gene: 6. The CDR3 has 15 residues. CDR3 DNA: TGCGCCAGCAGCCAAGACAGACAGGGGGCTATGGGCTACACCTTC. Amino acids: CASSQDRQGAMGYTF.

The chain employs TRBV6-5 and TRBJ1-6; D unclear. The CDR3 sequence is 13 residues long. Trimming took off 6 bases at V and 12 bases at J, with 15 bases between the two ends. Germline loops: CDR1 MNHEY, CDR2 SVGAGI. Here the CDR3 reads CASRDAAVEPLHF. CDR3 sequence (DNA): TGTGCCAGCAGAGACGCCGCAGTGGAACCCCTCCACTTT.

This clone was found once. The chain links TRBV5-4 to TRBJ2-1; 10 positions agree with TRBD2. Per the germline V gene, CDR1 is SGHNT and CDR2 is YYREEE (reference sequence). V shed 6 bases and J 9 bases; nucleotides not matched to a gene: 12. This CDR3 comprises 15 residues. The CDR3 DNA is TGTGCCAGCAACGCAGGGGCTAGCGGGAGTCGTGAGCAGTTCTTC. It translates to CASNAGASGSREQFF.

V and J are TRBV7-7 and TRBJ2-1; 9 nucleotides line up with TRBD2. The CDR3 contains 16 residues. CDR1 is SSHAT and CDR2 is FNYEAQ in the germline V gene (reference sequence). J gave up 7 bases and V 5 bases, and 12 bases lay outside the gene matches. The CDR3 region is CASSAEAGGGGNEQFF. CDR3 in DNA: TGTGCCAGCAGCGCAGAAGCGGGAGGAGGAGGTAATGAGCAGTTCTTC.

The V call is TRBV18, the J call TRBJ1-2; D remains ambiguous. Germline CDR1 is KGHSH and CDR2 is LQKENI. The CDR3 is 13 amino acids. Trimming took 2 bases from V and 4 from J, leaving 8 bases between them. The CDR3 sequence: CASSPGEGYGYTF. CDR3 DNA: TGTGCCAGCTCACCAGGGGAAGGCTATGGCTACACCTTC.

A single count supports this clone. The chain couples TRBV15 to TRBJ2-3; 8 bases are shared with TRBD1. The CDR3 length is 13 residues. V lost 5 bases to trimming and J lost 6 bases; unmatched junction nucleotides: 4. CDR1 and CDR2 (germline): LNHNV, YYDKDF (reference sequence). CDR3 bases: TGTGCCACCAGCGCCACAGGGGGGGATACGCAGTATTTT. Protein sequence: CATSATGGDTQYF.

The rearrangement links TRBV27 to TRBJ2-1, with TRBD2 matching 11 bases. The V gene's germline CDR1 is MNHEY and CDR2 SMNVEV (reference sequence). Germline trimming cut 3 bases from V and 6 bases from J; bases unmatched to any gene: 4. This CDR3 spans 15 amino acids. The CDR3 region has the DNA TGTGCCAGCAGTTTGGAGGGACTAGCGGTCAATGAGCAGTTCTTC. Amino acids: CASSLEGLAVNEQFF.

Here the CDR3 DNA reads TGTGCCAGCAGCTCTGGGGAGGGATACGAGCAGTACTTC. Translated, it gives CASSSGEGYEQYF. The V and J genes are TRBV7-8 and TRBJ2-7; 7 bases line up with TRBD2. J was trimmed by 4 bases and V by 4 bases; bases with no gene match: 4. CDR3 length: 13 amino acids. Germline V lookup: CDR1 SGHVS, CDR2 FQNEAQ.

CDR3: CASSPPAGDNEQFF. In DNA, the CDR3 is TGTGCCAGCTCACCACCGGCAGGGGACAATGAGCAGTTCTTC. The chain recombines TRBV18 with TRBJ2-1; D may be TRBD1 (6 bases). Germline V gene sequence: CDR1 KGHSH, CDR2 LQKENI. V was clipped by 0 bases and J by 5 bases, with 8 bases between them. The CDR3 is made up of 14 amino acids.

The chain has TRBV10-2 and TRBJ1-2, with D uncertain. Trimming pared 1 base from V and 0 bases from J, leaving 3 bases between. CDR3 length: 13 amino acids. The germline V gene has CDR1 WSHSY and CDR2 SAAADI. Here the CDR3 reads CASSELANYGYTF. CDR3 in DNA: TGCGCCAGCAGTGAGTTAGCTAACTATGGCTACACCTTC.

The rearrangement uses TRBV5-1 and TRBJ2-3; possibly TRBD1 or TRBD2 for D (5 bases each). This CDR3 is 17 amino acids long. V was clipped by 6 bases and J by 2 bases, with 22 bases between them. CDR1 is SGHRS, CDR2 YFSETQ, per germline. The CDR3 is CASNARPARGLTDTQYF. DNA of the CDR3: TGCGCCAGCAACGCGAGACCAGCGAGGGGCCTCACAGATACGCAGTATTTT.

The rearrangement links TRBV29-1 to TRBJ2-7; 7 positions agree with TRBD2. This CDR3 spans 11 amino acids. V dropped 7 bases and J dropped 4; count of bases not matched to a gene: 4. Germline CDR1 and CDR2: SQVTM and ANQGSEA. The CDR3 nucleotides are TGCAGCGCTGGGAGGGGTTACGAGCAGTACTTC. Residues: CSAGRGYEQYF.

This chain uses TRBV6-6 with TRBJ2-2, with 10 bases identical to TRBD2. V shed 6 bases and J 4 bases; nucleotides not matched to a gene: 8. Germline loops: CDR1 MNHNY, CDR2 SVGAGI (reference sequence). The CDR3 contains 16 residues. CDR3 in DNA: TGTGCCAGCAGAGGAGCTAGCGGGAGTGGCACCGGGGAGCTGTTTTTT. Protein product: CASRGASGSGTGELFF.

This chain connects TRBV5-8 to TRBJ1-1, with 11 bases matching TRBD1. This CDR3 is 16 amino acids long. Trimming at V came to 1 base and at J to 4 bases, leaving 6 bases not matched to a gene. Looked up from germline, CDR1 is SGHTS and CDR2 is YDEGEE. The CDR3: CASSLRTGGQATEAFF. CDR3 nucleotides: TGTGCCAGCAGCTTGAGGACAGGGGGCCAAGCCACTGAAGCTTTCTTT.

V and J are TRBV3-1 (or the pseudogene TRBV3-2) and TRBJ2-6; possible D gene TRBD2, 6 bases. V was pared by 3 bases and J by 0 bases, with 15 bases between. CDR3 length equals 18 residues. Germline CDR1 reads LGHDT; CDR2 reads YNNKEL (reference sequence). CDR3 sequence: CASSHGGGTFSGANVLTF. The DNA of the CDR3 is TGTGCCAGCAGCCATGGTGGCGGGACCTTCTCTGGGGCCAACGTCCTGACTTTC.

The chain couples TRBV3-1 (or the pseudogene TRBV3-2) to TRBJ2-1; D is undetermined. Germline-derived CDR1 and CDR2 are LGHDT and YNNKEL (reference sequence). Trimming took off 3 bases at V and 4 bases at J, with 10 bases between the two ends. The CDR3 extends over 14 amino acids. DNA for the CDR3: TGTGCCAGCAGCCATTACCAGGAGTACAATGAGCAGTTCTTC. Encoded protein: CASSHYQEYNEQFF.

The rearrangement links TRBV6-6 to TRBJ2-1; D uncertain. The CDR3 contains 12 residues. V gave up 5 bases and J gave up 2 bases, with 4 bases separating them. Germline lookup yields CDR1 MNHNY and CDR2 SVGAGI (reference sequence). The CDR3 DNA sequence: TGTGCCAGCAGTCCCCCCTACAATGAGCAGTTCTTC. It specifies CASSPPYNEQFF.

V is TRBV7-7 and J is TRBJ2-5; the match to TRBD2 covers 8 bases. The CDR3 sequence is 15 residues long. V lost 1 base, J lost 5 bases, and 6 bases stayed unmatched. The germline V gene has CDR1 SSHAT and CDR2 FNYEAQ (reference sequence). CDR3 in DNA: TGTGCCAGCAGCTTAGATCAAGCGGGAGCGGAGACCCAGTACTTC. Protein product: CASSLDQAGAETQYF.

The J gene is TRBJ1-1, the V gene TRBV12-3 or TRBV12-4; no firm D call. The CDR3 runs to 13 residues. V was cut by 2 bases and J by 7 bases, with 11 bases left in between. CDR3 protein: CASSLRGRLEAFF. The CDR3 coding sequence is TGTGCCAGCAGTTTACGGGGTCGGCTTGAAGCTTTCTTT.

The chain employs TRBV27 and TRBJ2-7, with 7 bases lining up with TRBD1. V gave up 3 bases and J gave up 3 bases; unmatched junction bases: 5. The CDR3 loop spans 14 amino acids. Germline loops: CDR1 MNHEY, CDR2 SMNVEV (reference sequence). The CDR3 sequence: CASSFHRDSYEQYF. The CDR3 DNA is TGTGCCAGCAGTTTCCACCGGGACAGCTACGAGCAGTACTTC.

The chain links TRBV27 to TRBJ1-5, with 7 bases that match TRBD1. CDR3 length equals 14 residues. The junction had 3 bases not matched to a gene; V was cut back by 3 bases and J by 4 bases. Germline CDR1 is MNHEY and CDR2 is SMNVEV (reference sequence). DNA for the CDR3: TGTGCCAGCAGTTTCATACAGGGGAATCAGCCCCAGCATTTT. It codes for CASSFIQGNQPQHF.